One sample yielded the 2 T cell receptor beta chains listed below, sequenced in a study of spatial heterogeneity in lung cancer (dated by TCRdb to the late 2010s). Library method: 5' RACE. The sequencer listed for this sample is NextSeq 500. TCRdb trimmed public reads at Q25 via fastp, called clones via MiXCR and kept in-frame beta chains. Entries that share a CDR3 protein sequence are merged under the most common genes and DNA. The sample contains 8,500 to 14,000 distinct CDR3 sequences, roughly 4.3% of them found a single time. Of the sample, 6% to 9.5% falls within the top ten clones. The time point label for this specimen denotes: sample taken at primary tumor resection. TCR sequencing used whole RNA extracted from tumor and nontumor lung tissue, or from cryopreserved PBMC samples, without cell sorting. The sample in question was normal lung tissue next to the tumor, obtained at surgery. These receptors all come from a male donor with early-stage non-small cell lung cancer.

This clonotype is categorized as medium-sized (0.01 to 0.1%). The CDR3 DNA reads as TGTGCCTGGAGTGTACAAGGGGAGCAGTTCTTC. This translates into CAWSVQGEQFF. J is TRBJ2-1 and V is TRBV30; D remains ambiguous. Looked up from germline, CDR1 is GTSNPN and CDR2 is SVGIG (reference sequence). The CDR3 is made up of 11 amino acids. Trimming stripped 0 bases from V and 10 bases from J, with 7 bases between.

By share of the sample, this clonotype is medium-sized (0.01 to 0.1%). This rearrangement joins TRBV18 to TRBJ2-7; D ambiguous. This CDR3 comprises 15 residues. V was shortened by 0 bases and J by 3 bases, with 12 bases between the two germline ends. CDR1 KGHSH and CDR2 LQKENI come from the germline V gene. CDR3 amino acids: CASSPPKMTNYEQYF. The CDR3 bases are TGTGCCAGCTCACCACCGAAAATGACCAACTACGAGCAGTACTTC.